Below, 10 T cell receptor beta chains from the same sample are listed, as sequenced in a study of cytomegalovirus exposure and HLA in healthy donors. PCR involved 60 Vbeta and 13 Jbeta primers. Clones were sequenced by immunoSEQ multiplex PCR, and TCRdb holds only the in-frame ones, with some missing. Of 150,000 to 200,000 clones in the sample, roughly 85% were seen once. The material sequenced was PBMCs. These receptor sequences come from a man aged 18 to 29 in good health and CMV-seropositive.

This clone was counted once. The chain links TRBV27 to TRBJ2-7; no clear D gene. The CDR3 extends over 13 amino acids. Germline CDR1 reads MNHEY; CDR2 reads SMNVEV (reference sequence). The V end lost 4 bases, the J end lost 4 bases, and 11 bases lay between the germline ends. In DNA, the CDR3 is TGTGCCAGCAGTTCCGATTCAGGTTACGAGCAGTACTTC. Protein product: CASSSDSGYEQYF.

The gene calls are TRBV7-9 and TRBJ2-7; D is possibly TRBD1 (6 bases). Germline V CDR1 and CDR2: SEHNR, FQNEAQ (reference sequence). This CDR3 region has 13 residues. The V end lost 4 bases, the J end lost 6 bases, and 13 bases lay between the germline ends. The DNA for the CDR3 is TGTGCCAGCAGCTGGAACAGGGAGTCCGAGCAGTACTTC. Translating gives CASSWNRESEQYF.

The V gene is TRBV5-1, the J gene TRBJ2-3; 11 positions match TRBD2. J gave up 2 bases and V 4 bases, and 3 bases lay outside the gene matches. Germline lookup yields CDR1 SGHRS and CDR2 YFSETQ. The CDR3 runs 15 residues. In DNA form, the CDR3 reads TGCGCCAGCAGCACGACTAGCGGGGTCACAGATACGCAGTATTTT. Amino acids: CASSTTSGVTDTQYF.

The genes are TRBV6-1 and TRBJ2-3; possible D gene TRBD1, 5 bases. The germline V gene has CDR1 MNHNS and CDR2 SASEGT. The CDR3 covers 14 residues. V dropped 10 bases and J dropped 2 bases, with 16 bases sitting between them. The CDR3 DNA reads TGTGCCACCCTGTCAGGGTGGTACACAGATACGCAGTATTTT. Its translation: CATLSGWYTDTQYF.

The chain is built from TRBV7-9 and TRBJ2-2, with 9 bases that match TRBD2. The length of the CDR3 is 16 residues. The V segment lost 2 bases and the J segment 8 bases; nucleotides outside the gene matches: 9. CDR1 and CDR2 from the germline V gene are SEHNR and FQNEAQ (reference sequence). The DNA for the CDR3 is TGTGCCAGCAGCTTATTTAGCGGGGGCGCGGAAGGGGAGCTGTTTTTT. Its translation: CASSLFSGGAEGELFF.

V is TRBV7-6 and J is TRBJ2-2; TRBD1 agrees at 10 bases. Germline CDR1 and CDR2: SGHVS and FNYEAQ. With V trimmed by 2 bases and J by 6 bases, 9 bases remained unmatched. This CDR3 comprises 17 residues. CDR3 in amino acids: CASSLLRQGAGPGELFF. The CDR3 DNA reads as TGTGCCAGCAGCTTACTTAGACAGGGGGCTGGTCCCGGGGAGCTGTTTTTT.

This chain uses TRBV11-2 with TRBJ2-7; tentatively, D is TRBD1 (5 bases). The CDR3 has 12 amino acids. Germline-derived CDR1 and CDR2 are SGHAT and FQNNGV. Trimming took 6 bases from V and 2 from J, leaving 8 bases between them. CDR3 DNA: TGTGCCAGCAGACCGGACACCTACGAGCAGTACTTC. This sequence encodes CASRPDTYEQYF.

V gene TRBV5-8 combines with J gene TRBJ1-3, with D possibly matching TRBD1 (6 bases). CDR1 SGHTS and CDR2 YDEGEE come from the germline V gene. The CDR3 loop spans 15 amino acids. Trimming left V 4 bases short and J 5 bases short, with 16 bases between. This chain's CDR3 is CASSILGTHRNTIYF. DNA for the CDR3: TGTGCCAGCAGCATACTCGGGACACACAGAAACACCATATATTTT.

The chain joins TRBV27 to TRBJ2-2; D perhaps matches TRBD2 (6 bases). The germline gives CDR1 MNHEY, CDR2 SMNVEV (reference sequence). This CDR3 has 15 amino acids. Trimming pared 0 bases from V and 11 bases from J, leaving 16 bases between. CDR3 coding DNA: TGTGCCAGCAGTTTATCGGAGGGATATCCCAGCGAGCTGTTTTTT. This codes for CASSLSEGYPSELFF.

The CDR3 nucleotides read TGTGCCAGCAGCCCGGGACAGAAAAACATTCAGTACTTC. Its protein is CASSPGQKNIQYF. The chain recombines TRBV7-2 with TRBJ2-4, with 7 bases aligning to TRBD1. Germline V gene lookup returns CDR1 SGHTA and CDR2 FQGNSA. CDR3 length equals 13 residues. The trim removed 5 bases at V and 4 bases at J, leaving 2 bases unmatched.